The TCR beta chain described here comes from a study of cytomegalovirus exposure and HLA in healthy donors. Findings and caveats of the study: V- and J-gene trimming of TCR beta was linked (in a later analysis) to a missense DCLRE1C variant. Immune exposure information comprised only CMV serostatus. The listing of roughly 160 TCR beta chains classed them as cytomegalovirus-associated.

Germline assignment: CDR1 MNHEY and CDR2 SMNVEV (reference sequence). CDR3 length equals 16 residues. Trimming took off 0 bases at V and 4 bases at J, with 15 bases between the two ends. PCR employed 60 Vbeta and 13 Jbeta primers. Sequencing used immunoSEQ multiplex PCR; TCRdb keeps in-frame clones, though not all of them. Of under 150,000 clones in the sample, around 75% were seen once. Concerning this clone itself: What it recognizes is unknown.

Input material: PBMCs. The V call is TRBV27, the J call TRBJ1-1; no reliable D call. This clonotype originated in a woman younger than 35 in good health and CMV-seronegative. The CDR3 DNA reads TGTGCCAGCAGTTTATCCCCCCTCCCGGAGGGCACTGAAGCTTTCTTT. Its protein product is CASSLSPLPEGTEAFF.